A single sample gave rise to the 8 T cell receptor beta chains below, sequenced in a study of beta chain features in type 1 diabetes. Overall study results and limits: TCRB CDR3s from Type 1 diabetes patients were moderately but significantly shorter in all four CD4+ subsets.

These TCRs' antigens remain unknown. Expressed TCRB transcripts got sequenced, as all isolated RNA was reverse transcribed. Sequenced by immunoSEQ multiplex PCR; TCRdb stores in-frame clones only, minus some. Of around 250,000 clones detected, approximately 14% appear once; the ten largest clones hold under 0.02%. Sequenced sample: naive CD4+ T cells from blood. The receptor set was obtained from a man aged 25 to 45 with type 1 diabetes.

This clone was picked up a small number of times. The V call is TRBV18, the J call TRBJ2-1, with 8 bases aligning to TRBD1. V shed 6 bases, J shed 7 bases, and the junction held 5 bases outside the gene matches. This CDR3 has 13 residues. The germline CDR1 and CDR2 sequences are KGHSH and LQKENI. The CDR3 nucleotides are TGTGCCAGCTCTTTCGGACAGGGAAATGAGCAGTTCTTC. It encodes CASSFGQGNEQFF.

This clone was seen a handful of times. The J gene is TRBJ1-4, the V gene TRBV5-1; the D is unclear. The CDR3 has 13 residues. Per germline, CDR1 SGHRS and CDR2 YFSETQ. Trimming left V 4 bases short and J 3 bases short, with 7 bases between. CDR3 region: CASSPLPNEKLFF. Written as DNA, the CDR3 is TGCGCCAGCAGCCCTCTCCCTAATGAAAAACTGTTTTTT.

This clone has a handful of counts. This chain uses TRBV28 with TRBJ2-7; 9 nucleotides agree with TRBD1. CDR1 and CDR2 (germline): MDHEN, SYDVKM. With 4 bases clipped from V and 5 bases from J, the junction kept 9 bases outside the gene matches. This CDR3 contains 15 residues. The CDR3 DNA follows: TGTGCCAGCAGTTCTGCCGGGACAGGGAAGGACGAGCAGTACTTC. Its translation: CASSSAGTGKDEQYF.

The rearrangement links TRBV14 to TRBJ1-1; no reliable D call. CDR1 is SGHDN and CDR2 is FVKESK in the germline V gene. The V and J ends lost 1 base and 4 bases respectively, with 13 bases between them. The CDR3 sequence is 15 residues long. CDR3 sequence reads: CASSQVIGGSTEAFF. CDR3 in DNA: TGTGCCAGCAGCCAAGTAATAGGCGGAAGCACTGAAGCTTTCTTT.

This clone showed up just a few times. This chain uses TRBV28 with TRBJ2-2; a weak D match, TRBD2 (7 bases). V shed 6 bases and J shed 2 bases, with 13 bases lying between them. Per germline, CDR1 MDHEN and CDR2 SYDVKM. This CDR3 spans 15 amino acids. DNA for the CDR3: TGTGCCAGCAGCCCCGCGGGGGCCAACACCGGGGAGCTGTTTTTT. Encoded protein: CASSPAGANTGELFF.

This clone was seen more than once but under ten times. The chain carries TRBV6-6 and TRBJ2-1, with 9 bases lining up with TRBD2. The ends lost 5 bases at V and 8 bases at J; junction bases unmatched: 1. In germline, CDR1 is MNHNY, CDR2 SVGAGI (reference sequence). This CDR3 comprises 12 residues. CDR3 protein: CASSPSGDEQFF. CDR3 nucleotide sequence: TGTGCCAGCAGTCCTAGCGGGGATGAGCAGTTCTTC.

CDR3 in amino acids: CASSFQRDSYNEQFF. For the CDR3, the DNA is TGTGCCAGCAGCTTCCAGCGAGACTCCTACAATGAGCAGTTCTTC. This sequence joins TRBV7-8 and TRBJ2-1; D is uncertain. Trimming removed 3 bases from V and 0 bases from J, with 9 bases in between. This CDR3 has 15 amino acids. Germline-derived CDR1 and CDR2 are SGHVS and FQNEAQ.

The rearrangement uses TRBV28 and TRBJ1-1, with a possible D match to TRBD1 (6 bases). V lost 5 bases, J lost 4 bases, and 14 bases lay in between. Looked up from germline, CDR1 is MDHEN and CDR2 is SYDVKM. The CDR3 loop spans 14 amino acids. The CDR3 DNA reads TGTGCCAGCAGTCCGGGGGGGGCCCCCACTGAAGCTTTCTTT. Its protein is CASSPGGAPTEAFF.